A selection of T cell receptor beta chains follows, all from one sample in a study of T cell repertoires in aging, cancer and after chemotherapy. Using its own MiXCR run on the multiplex PCR reads, TCRdb lists one record per CDR3 protein. There are 2,500 to 3,500 distinct CDR3 sequences in the sample; 20% to 25% occur only once, and 25% to 35% lies in the top ten. Input material: blood. The receptor set was obtained from a human donor with a solid tumor. Each CDR3 is given with its conserved first and last residue. A D gene is named only where the DNA matches it firmly. Part of the rows lack a size; the others show once, few, many or a class for expanded clones.

j_call | v_call | clone_size | d_call | cdr3_aa | cdr3_nt
TRBJ2-7 | TRBV29-1 | medium-sized | . | CSVGVRSYEQYF | TGCAGCGTTGGGGTAAGGTCCTACGAGCAGTACTTC
TRBJ1-1 | TRBV6-5 | . | TRBD1 | CASSYRGRSEAFF | TGTGCCAGCAGTTACAGGGGGCGGAGTGAAGCTTTCTTT
TRBJ2-2 | TRBV30 | medium-sized | . | CAWSVLIYTGELFF | TGTGCCTGGAGTGTACTCATTTACACCGGGGAGCTGTTTTTT
TRBJ1-5 | TRBV12-3/TRBV12-4 | medium-sized | TRBD1 | CASSRDSGNQPQHF | TGTGCCAGCAGCCGGGACAGCGGCAATCAGCCCCAGCATTTT
TRBJ1-1 | TRBV5-6 | . | . | CASAREEDTEAFF | TGTGCCAGCGCAAGGGAGGAGGACACTGAAGCTTTCTTT
TRBJ1-2 | TRBV20-1 | . | . | CSARDPSRGKYGYTF | TGCAGTGCTAGAGATCCTTCCAGAGGGAAATATGGCTACACCTTC
TRBJ1-6 | TRBV7-2 | . | . | CASSHSTSRSYNSPLHF | TGTGCCAGCAGCCATTCGACCAGTCGCTCCTATAATTCACCCCTCCACTTT
TRBJ2-7 | TRBV12-3/TRBV12-4 | . | . | CASSFLGSSYEQYF | TGTGCCAGCAGTTTTCTTGGTAGCTCCTACGAGCAGTACTTC
TRBJ2-7 | TRBV6-2/TRBV6-3 | . | TRBD1 | CASSDREFLDYEQYF | TGTGCCAGCAGTGACAGGGAGTTCCTGGACTACGAGCAGTACTTC
TRBJ2-3 | TRBV6-2/TRBV6-3 | large | . | CASEGAGFLLDTQYF | TGTGCCAGCGAAGGAGCGGGTTTCCTCTTAGATACGCAGTATTTT
TRBJ2-3 | TRBV6-5 | . | TRBD2 | CAISDLAGGPDTQYF | TGTGCCATCAGTGACCTAGCGGGAGGGCCAGATACGCAGTATTTT
TRBJ2-1 | TRBV5-3 | few | TRBD1 | CARSFTGGCLRVHEQFF | TGTGCCAGAAGCTTTACAGGGGGCTGCCTCCGGGTCCATGAGCAGTTCTTC
TRBJ2-3 | TRBV6-1 | large | TRBD2 | CASSSTSGGVDTQYF | TGTGCCAGCAGTTCGACTAGCGGGGGTGTAGATACGCAGTATTTT
TRBJ1-3 | TRBV19 | few | . | CASSPISSGNTIYF | TGTGCCAGTAGCCCCATAAGCTCTGGAAACACCATATATTTT
TRBJ2-5 | TRBV5-1 | . | . | CASRLTGRETQYF | TGCGCCAGCAGATTGACAGGGAGGGAGACCCAGTACTTC
TRBJ1-3 | TRBV11-2 | medium-sized | . | CASSSDSRRGGNTIYF | TGTGCCAGCAGCTCCGACAGTCGACGGGGTGGAAACACCATATATTTT
TRBJ1-6 | TRBV6-4 | . | . | CASSDGAANSPLHF | TGTGCCAGCAGTGACGGGGCCGCTAATTCACCCCTCCACTTT